Following are 5 T cell receptor beta chains from one sample sequenced in a study of CD8 T cells in Susac syndrome. Reverse transcription used roughly 0.45 to 1 ug RNA and random hexamers. TCRdb called the immunoSEQ multiplex PCR reads again in MiXCR, with one record for every CDR3 protein. The sample lists 150,000 or so distinct CDR3 sequences, 90% to 95% seen once, with 0.16% in the top ten. Material: CD4+ T cells from PBMCs. The receptors were sampled from a human donor with Susac syndrome.

The V call is TRBV6-6, the J call TRBJ1-5; the D is unclear. The CDR3 is 13 residues long. V was pared by 6 bases and J by 9 bases, with 15 bases between. CDR1 and CDR2 (germline): MNHNY, SVGAGI (reference sequence). The CDR3 bases are TGTGCCAGCAGCTTTGACATCGCGTCGCCCCAGCATTTT. Amino acids: CASSFDIASPQHF.

This clonotype was seen more than once but under ten times. CDR3 sequence reads: CSARVDTGELFF. The CDR3 DNA follows: TGCAGTGCTAGGGTCGACACCGGGGAGCTGTTTTTT. This chain links TRBV20-1 with TRBJ2-2; D gene uncertain. Germline CDR1 and CDR2: DFQATT and SNEGSKA (reference sequence). The CDR3 spans 12 residues. V gave up 3 bases and J gave up 3 bases, with 5 bases separating them.

This sequence joins TRBV29-1 and TRBJ2-3; maybe TRBD2 (5 bases). The V end was cut by 3 bases, the J end by 2 bases, with 15 bases between. CDR1 and CDR2 from the germline V gene are SQVTM and ANQGSEA. This CDR3 has 15 residues. CDR3 in DNA: TGCAGCGTTGATGCCCGCGAGGGATCCACAGATACGCAGTATTTT. Its protein is CSVDAREGSTDTQYF.

V and J are TRBV12-3 or TRBV12-4 and TRBJ2-7, with 8 nucleotides matching TRBD2. The CDR3 length is 14 residues. V gave up 8 bases and J gave up 8 bases; unmatched junction bases: 14. Here the CDR3 DNA reads TGTGCCAGCCTCGGGCCGGGGGGGTCCGTTCAGCAGTACTTC. Encoded protein: CASLGPGGSVQQYF.

The genes are TRBV3-1 and TRBJ1-5; the D is unclear. Germline V gene lookup returns CDR1 LGHDT and CDR2 YNNKEL (reference sequence). The CDR3 loop spans 14 amino acids. The germline V and J ends were trimmed by 0 bases and 2 bases, with 5 bases remaining between them. As DNA, the CDR3 is TGTGCCAGCAGCCAAGATGTCCGCAATCAGCCCCAGCATTTT. Residues: CASSQDVRNQPQHF. Full variable domain (missing parts from reference TRBV3-1 and TRBJ1-5): DTAVSQTPKYLVTQMGNDKSIKCEQNLGHDTMYWYKQDSKKFLKIMFSYNNKELIINETVPNRFSPKSPDKAHLNLHINSLELGDSAVYFCASSQDVRNQPQHFGDGTRLSIL.